This T cell receptor beta chain was found in a study of blood T cell repertoires in COVID-19. Per the original data handling: From reference gene primer amplification, estimates of nucleated cell counts were derived. Assay: immunoSEQ multiplex PCR; the TCRdb copy retains only in-frame clones and omits some. V, J and clone size reflect that table, while D and trimming were determined from the DNA. The sample includes some 50,000 clones, about 83% of them seen just once. V gave up 0 bases and J gave up 4 bases, with 7 bases separating them. This CDR3 region has 12 residues. Germline CDR1 reads GTSNPN; CDR2 reads SVGIG (reference sequence).

The rearrangement links TRBV30 to TRBJ2-7; D is uncertain. This receptor was obtained from a man of 80 years or more in a cohort sampled during active COVID-19. The sequencing sample was made of peripheral blood. CDR3 protein: CAWSVSLYEQYF. The CDR3 region has the DNA TGTGCCTGGAGTGTAAGCTTATACGAGCAGTACTTC.